Each of the 8 T cell receptor beta chains below was sequenced from the same sample in a study of T cells in Graves' hyperthyroidism and ophthalmopathy. Amplified regions were TCR beta CDR3 sequences from RNA transcripts. HTBI primers were the set used in a first-round RT-PCR of the TCR CDR3. Via MiXCR, TCRdb re-called the multiplex PCR reads, giving one row per CDR3 protein. Among about 680,000 distinct CDR3 sequences, roughly 32% were seen once, and the ten largest hold around 31%. Sequencing used blood. The receptors originated from a woman aged 35 to 49 with Graves' hyperthyroidism.

This clonotype was seen only a few times. This may come from a read error, since a much larger clone is one base off. The J gene is TRBJ2-6, the V gene TRBV7-6, with D perhaps TRBD2 (6 bases). The germline V gene encodes CDR1 SGHVS and CDR2 FNYEAQ. This CDR3 is built from 16 residues. Trimming pared 8 bases from V and 4 bases from J, leaving 18 bases between. CDR3 nucleotides: TGTGCCAGCGGCCGGCAAGGAGGGATGGGGGCCAACGTCCTGACTTTC. Its protein is CASGRQGGMGANVLTF. The full variable domain, completed using reference TRBV7-6 and TRBJ2-6, is GAGVSQSPRYKVTKRGQDVALRCDPISGHVSLYWYRQALGQGPEFLTYFNYEAQQDKSGLPNDRFSAERPEGSISTLTIQRTEQRDSAMYRCASGRQGGMGANVLTFGAGSRLTVL.

This clonotype came up many times. V and J are TRBV15 and TRBJ2-7, with 7 bases fitting TRBD1. In germline, CDR1 is LNHNV, CDR2 YYDKDF (reference sequence). V lost 1 base, J lost 2 bases, and 2 bases stayed unmatched. The CDR3 runs 14 residues. The CDR3 DNA follows: TGTGCCACCAGCAGAGGGGACAGTCCCTACGAGCAGTACTTC. Translating gives CATSRGDSPYEQYF.

This clonotype occurred a few times. The J gene is TRBJ2-5, the V gene TRBV19, with 11 bases lining up with TRBD2. V was clipped by 9 bases and J by 5 bases; unmatched bases: 11. CDR3 length equals 15 residues. CDR1 is LNHDA and CDR2 is SQIVND in the germline V gene (reference sequence). The CDR3 coding sequence is TGTGCCAGCCAAGTCGGACTAGCGGGCCCGGAGACCCAGTACTTC. This sequence encodes CASQVGLAGPETQYF.

The genes are TRBV30 and TRBJ1-1; D not resolved. Trimming pared 3 bases from V and 0 bases from J, leaving 8 bases between. In germline, CDR1 is GTSNPN, CDR2 SVGIG (reference sequence). There are 13 residues in the CDR3. This CDR3 reads CAWRKGMNTEAFF. The CDR3 region has the DNA TGTGCCTGGAGGAAAGGAATGAACACTGAAGCTTTCTTT.

V is TRBV10-2 and J is TRBJ2-2, with a weak D call TRBD1 (6 bases). The CDR3 is made up of 15 amino acids. Per the germline V gene, CDR1 is WSHSY and CDR2 is SAAADI. Between the trimmed V and J ends, which lost 6 bases and 1 base, there was a span of 12 bases. The DNA of the CDR3 is TGCGCCAGCAGCCACGCGACAGGGAACACCGGGGAGCTGTTTTTT. Translated: CASSHATGNTGELFF.

V and J are TRBV5-6 and TRBJ2-7; perhaps TRBD1 as D (5 bases). CDR1 and CDR2 from the germline V gene are SGHDT and YYEEEE. There are 15 residues in the CDR3. The ends were cut back, 1 base at V and 0 bases at J, with 11 bases in the middle. This CDR3 reads CASSLLSGPSYEQYF. CDR3 nucleotide sequence: TGTGCCAGCAGCTTGCTTTCAGGGCCCTCCTACGAGCAGTACTTC. Using reference TRBV5-6 and TRBJ2-7 for the parts outside the CDR3, the full variable domain is DAGVTQSPTHLIKTRGQQVTLRCSPKSGHDTVSWYQQALGQGPQFIFQYYEEEERQRGNFPDRFSGHQFPNYSSELNVNALLLGDSALYLCASSLLSGPSYEQYFGPGTRLTVT.

This clonotype appeared a few times. The V and J genes are TRBV5-1 and TRBJ1-1; no definite D call. The length of the CDR3 is 15 residues. The V and J ends lost 1 base and 4 bases respectively, with 14 bases between them. Looked up from germline, CDR1 is SGHRS and CDR2 is YFSETQ. The CDR3 here is CASSLRASMGTEAFF. DNA of the CDR3: TGCGCCAGCAGCTTGAGGGCCTCGATGGGCACTGAAGCTTTCTTT.

In its sample, this clonotype was seen many times. The rearrangement joins TRBV2 to TRBJ1-5; TRBD1 aligns across 7 bases. The CDR3 has 14 amino acids. The V gene end was trimmed by 8 bases and the J gene end by 5 bases; junction bases not matched to a gene: 9. Germline values: CDR1 SNHLY, CDR2 FYNNEI. The CDR3 sequence: CASQTGAGDQPQHF. Written as DNA, the CDR3 is TGTGCCAGCCAAACAGGGGCGGGGGATCAGCCCCAGCATTTT.